One T cell receptor (beta chain) is described in this entry. A single base separates this from a much larger clone, so it may be a read error. The investigators amplified TCR beta CDR3 regions from RNA transcripts. When the TCR CDR3 underwent first-round RT-PCR, the HTBI primer set was used. TCRdb reprocessed the multiplex PCR reads via MiXCR and lists one record per CDR3 protein. This sample yields over 45,000 distinct CDR3 sequences, of which around half are seen a single time; over 10% belongs to the top ten. The data were taken from a study of T cells in Graves' hyperthyroidism and ophthalmopathy. Trimming took 3 bases from V and 6 from J; bases not matched to a gene: 4. The V gene's germline CDR1 is LGHDT and CDR2 YNNKEL (reference sequence). The CDR3 runs to 14 residues.

The chain is built from TRBV3-1 and TRBJ1-5; TRBD1 matches 8 bases. This sequence was found in a woman aged 25 to 39 with Graves' ophthalmopathy. The specimen was blood. Written as DNA, the CDR3 is TGTGCCAGCAGCCATCGGGACAGGAGTCAGCCCCAGCATTTT. Translated, it gives CASSHRDRSQPQHF.